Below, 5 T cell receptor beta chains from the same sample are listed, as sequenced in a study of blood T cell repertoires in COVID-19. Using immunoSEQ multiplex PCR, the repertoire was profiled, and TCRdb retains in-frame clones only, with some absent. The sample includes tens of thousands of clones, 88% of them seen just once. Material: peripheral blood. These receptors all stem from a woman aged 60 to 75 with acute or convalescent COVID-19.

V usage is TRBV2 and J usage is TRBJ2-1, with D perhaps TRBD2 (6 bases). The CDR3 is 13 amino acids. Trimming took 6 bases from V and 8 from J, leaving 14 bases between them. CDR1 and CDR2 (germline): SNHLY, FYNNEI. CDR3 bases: TGTGCCAGCAGCTCCCTTGGCGGGGATGAGCAGTTCTTC. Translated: CASSSLGGDEQFF.

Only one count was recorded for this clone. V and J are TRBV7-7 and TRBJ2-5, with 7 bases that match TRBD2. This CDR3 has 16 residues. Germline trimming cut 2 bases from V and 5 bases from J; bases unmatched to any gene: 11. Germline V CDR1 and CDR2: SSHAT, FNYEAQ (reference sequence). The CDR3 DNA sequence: TGTGCCAGCAGCTTAAATTCTGGCGGGAGCTATGAGACCCAGTACTTC. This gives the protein CASSLNSGGSYETQYF.

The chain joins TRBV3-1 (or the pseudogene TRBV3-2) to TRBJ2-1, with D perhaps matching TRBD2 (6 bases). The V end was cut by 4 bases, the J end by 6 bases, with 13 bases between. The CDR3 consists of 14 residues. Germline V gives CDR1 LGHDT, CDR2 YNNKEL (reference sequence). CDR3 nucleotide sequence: TGTGCCAGCAGCCTCGCGGGGAGTAGCAATGAGCAGTTCTTC. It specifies CASSLAGSSNEQFF.

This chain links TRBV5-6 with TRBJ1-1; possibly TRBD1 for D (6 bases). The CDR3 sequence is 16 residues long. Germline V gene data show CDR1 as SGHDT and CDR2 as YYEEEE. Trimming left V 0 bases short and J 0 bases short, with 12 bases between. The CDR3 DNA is TGTGCCAGCAGCTTGGCCACAGGGACTATGAACACTGAAGCTTTCTTT. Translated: CASSLATGTMNTEAFF.

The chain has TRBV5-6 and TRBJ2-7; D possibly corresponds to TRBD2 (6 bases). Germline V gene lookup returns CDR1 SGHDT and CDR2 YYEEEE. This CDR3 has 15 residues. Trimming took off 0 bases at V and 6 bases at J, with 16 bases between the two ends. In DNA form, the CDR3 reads TGTGCCAGCAGCTTGGAACGGACCGGGGGTCGCGAGCAGTACGTC. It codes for CASSLERTGGREQYV.